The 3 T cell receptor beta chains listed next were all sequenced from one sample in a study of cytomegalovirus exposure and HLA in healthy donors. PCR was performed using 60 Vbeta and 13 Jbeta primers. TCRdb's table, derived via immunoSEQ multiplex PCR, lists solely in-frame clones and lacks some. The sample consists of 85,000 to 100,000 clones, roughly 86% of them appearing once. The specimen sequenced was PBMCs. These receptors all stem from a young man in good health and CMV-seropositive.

The CDR3 loop reads CASSIWTLGNQPQHF. CDR3 coding DNA: TGTGCCAGTAGTATATGGACTCTGGGGAATCAGCCCCAGCATTTT. The chain is built from TRBV19 and TRBJ1-5; D is ambiguous. Germline CDR1 and CDR2: LNHDA and SQIVND (reference sequence). Trimming took off 2 bases at V and 4 bases at J, with 12 bases between the two ends. There are 15 residues in the CDR3.

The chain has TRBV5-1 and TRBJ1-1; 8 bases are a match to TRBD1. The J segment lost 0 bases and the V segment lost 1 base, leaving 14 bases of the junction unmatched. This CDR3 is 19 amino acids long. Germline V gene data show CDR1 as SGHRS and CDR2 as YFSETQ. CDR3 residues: CASSLTGLTGDLMNTEAFF. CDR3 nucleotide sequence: TGCGCCAGCAGCTTGACCGGGCTGACAGGGGACCTTATGAACACTGAAGCTTTCTTT.

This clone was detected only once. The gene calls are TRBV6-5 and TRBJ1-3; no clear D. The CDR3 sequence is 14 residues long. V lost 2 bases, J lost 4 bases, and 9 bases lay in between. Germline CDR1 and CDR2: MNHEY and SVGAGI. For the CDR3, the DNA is TGTGCCAGCAGTTACGGTAGTCCCGGAAACACCATATATTTT. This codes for CASSYGSPGNTIYF.